The entry below gives a single T cell receptor beta chain sequence along with its context. Its antigen is unidentified. The assay was immunoSEQ multiplex PCR, and TCRdb's table has in-frame clones only and misses some. The table lists around 580,000 clones, about 98% of them singletons. Positively selected for CCR7, the CD45RO-negative cells used as naive CD8 cells excluded terminally differentiated effector memory CD45RA+ cells. Germline V gives CDR1 SGHTA, CDR2 FQGTGA. The CDR3 contains 16 residues. V shed 4 bases and J 0 bases; nucleotides not matched to a gene: 6. The data belong to a study of shared clonotypes between healthy human individuals. Study outcomes and limitations: When naive CD4 clonotypes were compared across several donors, approximately 5% were shared. Genetic and exposure-history diversity was limited by the small donor number.

The receptor was derived from a man younger than 40 in good health. The sample comprised naive CD8+ T cells sorted from blood. The chain links TRBV7-3 to TRBJ1-1; 9 positions match TRBD1. The CDR3 nucleotides read TGTGCCAGCAGCTCCTGGACAGGGGACATGAACACTGAAGCTTTCTTT. It yields the protein CASSSWTGDMNTEAFF. Using reference TRBV7-3 and TRBJ1-1 for the parts outside the CDR3, the full variable domain is GAGVSQTPSNKVTEKGKYVELRCDPISGHTALYWYRQSLGQGPEFLIYFQGTGAADDSGLPNDRFFAVRPEGSVSTLKIQRTERGDSAVYLCASSSWTGDMNTEAFFGQGTRLTVV.